The 2 T cell receptor beta chains given below trace back to one sample, sequenced in a study of blood T cell repertoires in COVID-19. Produced via immunoSEQ multiplex PCR; TCRdb's table is partial and in-frame only. The sample lists 95,000 to 110,000 clones, approximately 85% seen once, with 4% to 6% in the top ten. The sequenced sample was peripheral blood. The receptor source for this set is a man aged 60 to 75 with acute or convalescent COVID-19.

This sequence joins TRBV6-5 and TRBJ1-2; TRBD1 is a possible D gene (5 bases). Germline-derived CDR1 and CDR2 are MNHEY and SVGAGI. The CDR3 has 12 amino acids. The V end lost 2 bases, the J end lost 7 bases, and 8 bases lay between the germline ends. The CDR3 DNA follows: TGTGCCAGCAGTTACACCGGGGGTGGCTACACCTTC. Translation gives CASSYTGGGYTF.

This rearrangement joins TRBV2 to TRBJ2-3; D gene unclear. This CDR3 has 15 residues. Germline CDR1 and CDR2: SNHLY and FYNNEI. V was cut by 6 bases and J by 0 bases, with 13 bases left in between. CDR3 residues: CASSDLTRSTDTQYF. The CDR3 DNA is TGTGCCAGCAGCGACTTAACCCGTAGCACAGATACGCAGTATTTT.